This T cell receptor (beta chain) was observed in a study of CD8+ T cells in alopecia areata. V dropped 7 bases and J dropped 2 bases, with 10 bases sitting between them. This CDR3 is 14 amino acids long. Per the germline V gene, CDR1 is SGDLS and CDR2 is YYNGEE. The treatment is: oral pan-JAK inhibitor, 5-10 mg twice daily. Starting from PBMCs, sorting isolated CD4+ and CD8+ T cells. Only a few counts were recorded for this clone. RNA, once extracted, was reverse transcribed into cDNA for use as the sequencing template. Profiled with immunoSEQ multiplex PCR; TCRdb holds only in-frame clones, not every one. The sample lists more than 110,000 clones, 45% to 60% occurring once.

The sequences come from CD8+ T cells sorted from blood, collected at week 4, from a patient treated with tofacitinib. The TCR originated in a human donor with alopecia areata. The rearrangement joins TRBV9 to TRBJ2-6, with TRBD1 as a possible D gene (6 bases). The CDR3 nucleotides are TGTGCCAGCGGCCCAGGGGCTGGGGCCAACGTCCTGACTTTC. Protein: CASGPGAGANVLTF. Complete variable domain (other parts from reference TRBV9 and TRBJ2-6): DSGVTQTPKHLITATGQRVTLRCSPRSGDLSVYWYQQSLDQGLQFLIQYYNGEERAKGNILERFSAQQFPDLHSELNLSSLELGDSALYFCASGPGAGANVLTFGAGSRLTVL.